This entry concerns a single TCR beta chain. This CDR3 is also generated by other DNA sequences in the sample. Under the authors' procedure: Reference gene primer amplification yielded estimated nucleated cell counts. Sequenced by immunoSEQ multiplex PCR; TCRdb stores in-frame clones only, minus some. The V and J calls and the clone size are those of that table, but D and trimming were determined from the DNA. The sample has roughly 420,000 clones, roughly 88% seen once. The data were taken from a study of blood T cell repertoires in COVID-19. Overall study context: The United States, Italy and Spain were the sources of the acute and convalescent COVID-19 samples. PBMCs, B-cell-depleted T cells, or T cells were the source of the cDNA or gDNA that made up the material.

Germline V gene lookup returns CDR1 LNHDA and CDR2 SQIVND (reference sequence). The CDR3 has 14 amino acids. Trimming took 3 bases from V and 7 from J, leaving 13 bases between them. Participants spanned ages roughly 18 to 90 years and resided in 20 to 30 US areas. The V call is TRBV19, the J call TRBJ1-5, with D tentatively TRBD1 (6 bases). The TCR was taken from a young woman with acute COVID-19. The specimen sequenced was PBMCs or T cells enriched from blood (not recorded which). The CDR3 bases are TGTGCCAGTAGTATTTCCAGGGGCGGGCAGCCCCAGCATTTT. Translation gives CASSISRGGQPQHF.